The 25 T cell receptor beta chains below were found in one sample sequenced in a study of metastatic and nonmetastatic thyroid tumors. TCRdb re-called the PCR reads via MiXCR. The data contain 3,000 to 4,000 clones, just over 35% of them singletons. Ahead of thyroid surgery, no patient had received treatment of any kind. The source material was adjacent normal tissue. These receptors were collected from a female donor with papillary thyroid cancer or a benign thyroid nodule (not recorded which). Some clones in this sample may be carry-over from other donors' samples.

This chain joins TRBV11-2 and TRBJ2-7; 8 nucleotides align to TRBD2. Per germline, CDR1 SGHAT and CDR2 FQNNGV. The CDR3 runs 11 residues. Trimming took 11 bases from V and 12 from J; bases not matched to a gene: 12. The CDR3 DNA is TGTGCCGAGGGGCGGGGGGCCGACTTGTACTTC. As protein: CAEGRGADLYF.

This clone has only a few counts. CDR3 DNA sequence: TGTGCCAGTAGTATCATACTCACAGATACGCAGTATTTT. This sequence encodes CASSIILTDTQYF. The chain uses TRBV19 and TRBJ2-3; D is unresolved. The CDR3 totals 13 residues. Germline CDR1 and CDR2: LNHDA and SQIVND (reference sequence). V was clipped by 3 bases and J by 2 bases, with 6 bases between them.

The V call is TRBV6-5, the J call TRBJ2-7, with TRBD2 matching 7 bases. The CDR3 is made up of 15 amino acids. From germline, CDR1 is MNHEY and CDR2 SVGAGI. After removal of 3 bases from V and 4 bases from J, the junction contained 9 bases not matched to a gene. Here the CDR3 reads CASSYGGGSEYEQYF. CDR3 nucleotides: TGTGCCAGCAGTTATGGGGGGGGTAGCGAGTACGAGCAGTACTTC.

The chain links TRBV7-2 to TRBJ2-7; no clear D. The CDR3 has 13 residues. V lost 2 bases, J lost 5 bases, and 10 bases lay in between. CDR1 is SGHTA and CDR2 is FQGNSA in the germline V gene. The DNA for the CDR3 is TGTGCCAGCAGCTTAAGTCAAGGGAACGAGCAGTACTTC. Residues: CASSLSQGNEQYF.

The chain links TRBV20-1 to TRBJ2-7; 11 bases map to TRBD1. Germline trimming cut 6 bases from V and 5 bases from J; bases unmatched to any gene: 6. This CDR3 is 13 amino acids long. Germline loops: CDR1 DFQATT, CDR2 SNEGSKA (reference sequence). The CDR3 loop is CSAPGTGGDEQYF. The CDR3 DNA reads TGCAGTGCCCCCGGGACAGGGGGTGACGAGCAGTACTTC.

On this clone: Since the CDR3 does not end with the conserved phenylalanine or tryptophan, this likely comes from a read error. J is TRBJ2-1 and V is TRBV5-1; D gene ambiguous. The V gene lost 0 bases and the J gene lost 1 base, with 5 bases spanning the gap. Germline CDR1 is SGHRS and CDR2 is YFSETQ. The CDR3 covers 14 residues. CDR3 protein: CASSLANSYNEQFS. CDR3 DNA sequence: TGCGCCAGCAGCTTGGCCAATTCCTACAATGAGCAGTTCTCC.

This clone is medium-sized by share. The chain couples TRBV20-1 to TRBJ2-1, with TRBD2 matching over 7 bases. The CDR3 is 15 amino acids. CDR1 and CDR2 from the germline V gene are DFQATT and SNEGSKA (reference sequence). The ends lost 7 bases at V and 7 bases at J; junction bases unmatched: 16. CDR3 in amino acids: CSVPRLRTRTNEQFF. The CDR3 DNA reads TGCAGTGTTCCACGCCTGCGGACTAGGACAAATGAGCAGTTCTTC.

A remark on this clone: The junction differs from germline at one of its ends, possibly a read error. The chain is built from TRBV11-2 and TRBJ2-1, with TRBD2 matching over 8 bases. In germline, CDR1 is SGHAT, CDR2 FQNNGV. The CDR3 has 17 amino acids. This CDR3 is CASSLLPGTRAYNEQLF. CDR3 DNA: TGTGCCAGCAGCTTATTACCCGGGACTAGAGCATACAATGAGCAGCTCTTC.

The table lists this clone with a few counts. The chain recombines TRBV6-1 with TRBJ1-2, with a possible D match to TRBD1 (6 bases). V was cut by 5 bases and J by 4 bases, with 17 bases left in between. CDR1 and CDR2 from the germline V gene are MNHNS and SASEGT. The CDR3 is 15 residues long. The CDR3 protein is CASSPQQGGIYGYTF. In DNA, the CDR3 is TGTGCCAGCAGTCCCCAACAGGGCGGCATCTATGGCTACACCTTC.

V gene TRBV24-1 combines with J gene TRBJ2-3, with a tentative D call TRBD1 (5 bases). Germline CDR1 is KGHDR and CDR2 is SFDVKD. The CDR3 is 14 amino acids. V lost 4 bases, J lost 10 bases, and 17 bases lay in between. CDR3 bases: TGTGCCACCAGTGAGGGCAGGGCATCGAAGCCGCAGTATTTT. It specifies CATSEGRASKPQYF.

This clone was detected only once. The chain is built from TRBV11-2 and TRBJ1-2, with 7 bases aligning to TRBD1. Germline V gene lookup returns CDR1 SGHAT and CDR2 FQNNGV. This CDR3 is built from 16 residues. V lost 5 bases to trimming and J lost 4 bases; unmatched junction nucleotides: 13. The CDR3 reads CASSRRRTRDSYGYTF. The CDR3 DNA sequence: TGTGCCAGCAGCCGAAGACGAACCCGGGACAGCTATGGCTACACCTTC. Drawing the rest from reference TRBV11-2 and TRBJ1-2, the complete variable domain is EAGVAQSPRYKIIEKRQSVAFWCNPISGHATLYWYQQILGQGPKLLIQFQNNGVVDDSQLPKDRFSAERLKGVDSTLKIQPAKLEDSAVYLCASSRRRTRDSYGYTFGSGTRLTVV.

This clone was seen once. The gene calls are TRBV9 and TRBJ1-3; D gene uncertain. V was trimmed by 0 bases and J by 1 base, leaving 8 bases between them. The CDR3 length is 15 residues. CDR1 is SGDLS, CDR2 YYNGEE, per germline. In DNA, the CDR3 is TGTGCCAGCAGCGTAGATTCAGTATCTGGAAACACCATATATTTT. It is translated as CASSVDSVSGNTIYF. Full variable domain (missing parts from reference TRBV9 and TRBJ1-3): DSGVTQTPKHLITATGQRVTLRCSPRSGDLSVYWYQQSLDQGLQFLIQYYNGEERAKGNILERFSAQQFPDLHSELNLSSLELGDSALYFCASSVDSVSGNTIYFGEGSWLTVV.

The sample holds a few counts of this clone. V and J are TRBV12-3 or TRBV12-4 and TRBJ2-2, with D perhaps matching TRBD2 (7 bases). Trimming cost V 5 bases and J 7 bases, with 14 bases left between them. The CDR3 has 14 amino acids. CDR3 DNA sequence: TGTGCCAGCAGTCCGGCGGGGGCAGGCGGGGAGCTGTTTTTT. Protein product: CASSPAGAGGELFF.

This clone ranks as medium-sized. V and J are TRBV7-2 and TRBJ2-1; perhaps D is TRBD1 or TRBD2 (5 bases each). Germline V gene data show CDR1 as SGHTA and CDR2 as FQGNSA. The germline V and J ends were trimmed by 5 bases and 2 bases, with 16 bases remaining between them. This CDR3 spans 16 amino acids. CDR3 sequence (DNA): TGTGCCAGCAGCAAAGAGGGGACCCTGACCTACAATGAGCAGTTCTTC. Encoded protein: CASSKEGTLTYNEQFF.

The chain carries TRBV27 and TRBJ2-1, with 13 bases that match TRBD2. The length of the CDR3 is 17 residues. V lost 2 bases to trimming and J lost 7 bases; unmatched junction nucleotides: 8. The germline V gene encodes CDR1 MNHEY and CDR2 SMNVEV (reference sequence). For the CDR3, the DNA is TGTGCCAGCAGTTTAATACTAGCGGGAGGGCCGGGTAATGAGCAGTTCTTC. It specifies CASSLILAGGPGNEQFF.

Sample share makes this clone medium-sized (0.01 to 0.1%). A junction end diverges from the germline sequence, so it may reflect a read error. J is TRBJ2-5 and V is TRBV5-5; D perhaps matches TRBD2 (5 bases). Germline assignment: CDR1 SGHKS and CDR2 YYEKEE (reference sequence). The CDR3 loop spans 16 amino acids. Here the CDR3 reads CTSSHSRQGGQETQYF. Here the CDR3 DNA reads TGTACCAGCAGCCACTCCCGGCAAGGAGGACAAGAGACCCAGTACTTC. The full variable domain, with the rest looked up from reference TRBV5-5 and TRBJ2-5, is DAGVTQSPTHLIKTRGQQVTLRCSPISGHKSVSWYQQVLGQGPQFIFQYYEKEERGRGNFPDRFSARQFPNYSSELNVNALLLGDSALYLCTSSHSRQGGQETQYFGPGTRLLVL.

This chain links TRBV28 with TRBJ2-1; 12 nucleotides align to TRBD2. The V segment lost 6 bases and the J segment 4 bases; nucleotides outside the gene matches: 16. Germline CDR1 is MDHEN and CDR2 is SYDVKM. The CDR3 covers 19 residues. CDR3 nucleotide sequence: TGTGCCAGCAGCCTAACACGGACTAGCGGGAAGGGGTTGTACAATGAGCAGTTCTTC. It encodes CASSLTRTSGKGLYNEQFF.

This clone is classed as medium-sized. Different DNA sequences within this sample yield the same CDR3. This chain joins TRBV3-1 and TRBJ2-3; D is uncertain. Germline lookup yields CDR1 LGHDT and CDR2 YNNKEL (reference sequence). This CDR3 is built from 12 residues. V was shortened by 8 bases and J by 1 base, with 7 bases between the two germline ends. DNA for the CDR3: TGTGCCAGCCGGTCCCGCACAGATACGCAGTATTTT. Translated: CASRSRTDTQYF.

The V call is TRBV2, the J call TRBJ1-2, with 8 bases aligning to TRBD1. Germline trimming cut 4 bases from V and 6 bases from J; bases unmatched to any gene: 7. CDR1 is SNHLY, CDR2 FYNNEI, per germline. The CDR3 extends over 14 amino acids. The CDR3 DNA is TGTGCCAGCAGTGTTGGCAGGGGGCCGCATGGCTACACCTTC. As protein: CASSVGRGPHGYTF. The whole variable domain, remainder taken from reference TRBV2 and TRBJ1-2, is EPEVTQTPSHQVTQMGQEVILRCVPISNHLYFYWYRQILGQKVEFLVSFYNNEISEKSEIFDDQFSVERPDGSNFTLKIRSTKLEDSAMYFCASSVGRGPHGYTFGSGTRLTVV.

By frequency in the sample, this clone is large (0.1 to 1%). The chain couples TRBV27 to TRBJ2-1, with D unclear. V was cut by 2 bases and J by 2 bases, with 13 bases left in between. This CDR3 region has 16 residues. CDR1 is MNHEY, CDR2 SMNVEV, per germline (reference sequence). As DNA, the CDR3 is TGTGCCAGCAGTTTAATAGGGCTCAGAACCTACAATGAGCAGTTCTTC. Residues: CASSLIGLRTYNEQFF.

This clone is labeled as large. The gene calls are TRBV12-3 or TRBV12-4 and TRBJ1-1; maybe TRBD1 (6 bases). CDR3 length: 15 residues. Trimming stripped 1 base from V and 3 bases from J, with 12 bases between. The CDR3 here is CASSLGTGMDTEAFF. Here the CDR3 DNA reads TGTGCCAGCAGTTTAGGCACAGGGATGGACACTGAAGCTTTCTTT.

The chain uses TRBV20-1 and TRBJ2-3; 9 bases map to TRBD2. From germline, CDR1 is DFQATT and CDR2 SNEGSKA (reference sequence). The V segment lost 4 bases and the J segment 5 bases; nucleotides outside the gene matches: 7. The CDR3 extends over 14 amino acids. CDR3: CSATLAGVGDTQYF. The CDR3, as DNA: TGCAGTGCTACTTTAGCGGGAGTTGGAGATACGCAGTATTTT.

The V and J genes are TRBV6-2 or TRBV6-3 and TRBJ2-3, with 8 bases matching TRBD2. This CDR3 is 12 amino acids long. CDR1 and CDR2 from the germline V gene are MNHEY and SVGEGT. The junction had 6 bases not matched to a gene; V was cut back by 6 bases and J by 10 bases. The CDR3 DNA follows: TGTGCCAGCAGACCACGGGAGGGCGCGCAGTATTTT. It yields the protein CASRPREGAQYF.

The V and J genes are TRBV30 and TRBJ2-7; no firm D call. The CDR3 spans 15 residues. Between the trimmed V and J ends, which lost 0 bases and 0 bases, there was a span of 12 bases. Germline V gene sequence: CDR1 GTSNPN, CDR2 SVGIG (reference sequence). DNA for the CDR3: TGTGCCTGGAGTGTTGGTCTCGATAGCTCCTACGAGCAGTACTTC. Its protein is CAWSVGLDSSYEQYF.

Remarks on this clone: At one end, the junction sequence differs from germline, possibly due to a read error. V and J are TRBV7-2 and TRBJ2-3; perhaps TRBD1 as D (6 bases). CDR3 size: 14 residues. Germline CDR1 SGHTA, CDR2 FQGNSA. The CDR3 sequence: CGSSLTRDTDTQYW. The CDR3 DNA is TGTGGCAGCAGCTTAACGAGGGACACAGATACCCAGTATTGG.